The entry that follows covers one TCR beta chain sequence. The sample belongs to a study of blood T cell repertoires in COVID-19. Turning to the study itself: Italy, Spain and the United States were the sources of the convalescent and acute COVID-19 samples. PBMCs, B-cell-depleted T cells, or T cells were the source of the cDNA or gDNA that made up the material.

Germline loops: CDR1 SGHRS, CDR2 YFSETQ. The CDR3 contains 13 residues. Trimming shortened V by 0 bases and J by 6 bases, and 8 bases separated the two germline ends. In the authors' workflow: The assay estimated nucleated cells by amplifying reference gene primers. Method: immunoSEQ multiplex PCR; TCRdb's copy keeps in-frame clones and lacks some. The DNA gave D and trimming, while V, J and clone size come from that table. The profile shows about 120,000 clones, around 63% of them singletons. The rearrangement links TRBV5-1 to TRBJ2-3, with D possibly matching TRBD1 (5 bases). The sequencing input was peripheral blood. This TCR derives from a woman aged 70-85 years with acute or convalescent COVID-19. DNA of the CDR3: TGCGCCAGCAGCTTGGTTGGGGCGGATACGCAGTATTTT. Its translation is CASSLVGADTQYF.